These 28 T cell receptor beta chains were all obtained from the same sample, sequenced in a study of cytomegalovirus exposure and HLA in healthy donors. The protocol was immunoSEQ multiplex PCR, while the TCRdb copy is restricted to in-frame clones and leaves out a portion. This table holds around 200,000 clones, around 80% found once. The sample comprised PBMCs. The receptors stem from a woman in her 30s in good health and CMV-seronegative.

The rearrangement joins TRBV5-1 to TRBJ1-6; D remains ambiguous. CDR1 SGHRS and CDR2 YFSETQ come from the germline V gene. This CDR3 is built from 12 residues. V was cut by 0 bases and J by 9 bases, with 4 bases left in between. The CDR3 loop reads CASSLGGSPLHF. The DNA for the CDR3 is TGCGCCAGCAGCTTGGGCGGTTCACCCCTCCACTTT.

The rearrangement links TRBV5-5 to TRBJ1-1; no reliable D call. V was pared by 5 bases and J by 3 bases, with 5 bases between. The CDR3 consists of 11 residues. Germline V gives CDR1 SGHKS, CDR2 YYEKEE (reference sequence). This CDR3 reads CASSTDTEAFF. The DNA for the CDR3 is TGTGCCAGCAGTACAGACACTGAAGCTTTCTTT.

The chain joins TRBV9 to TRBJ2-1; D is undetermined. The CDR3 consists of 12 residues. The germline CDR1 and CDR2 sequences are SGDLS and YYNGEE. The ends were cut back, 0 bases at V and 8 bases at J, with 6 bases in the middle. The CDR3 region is CASSVVKHEQFF. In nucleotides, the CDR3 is TGTGCCAGCAGCGTAGTGAAGCATGAGCAGTTCTTC.

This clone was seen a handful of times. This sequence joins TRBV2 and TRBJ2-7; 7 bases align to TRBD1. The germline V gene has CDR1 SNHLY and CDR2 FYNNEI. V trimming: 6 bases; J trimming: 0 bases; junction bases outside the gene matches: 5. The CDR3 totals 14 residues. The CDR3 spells CASSEQGSSYEQYF. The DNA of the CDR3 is TGTGCCAGCAGCGAACAGGGGAGCTCCTACGAGCAGTACTTC.

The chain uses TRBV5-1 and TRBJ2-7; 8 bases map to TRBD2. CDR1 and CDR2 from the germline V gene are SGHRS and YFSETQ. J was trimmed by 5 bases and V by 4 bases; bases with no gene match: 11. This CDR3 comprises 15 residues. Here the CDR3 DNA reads TGCGCCAGCAGCCAGAAGCGGGGGACCCTCCACGAGCAGTACTTC. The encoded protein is CASSQKRGTLHEQYF.

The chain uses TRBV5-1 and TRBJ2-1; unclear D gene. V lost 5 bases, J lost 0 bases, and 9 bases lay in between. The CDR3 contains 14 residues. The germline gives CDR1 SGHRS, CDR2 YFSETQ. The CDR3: CASRLTSSYNEQFF. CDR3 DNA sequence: TGCGCCAGCAGACTCACGAGCTCCTACAATGAGCAGTTCTTC.

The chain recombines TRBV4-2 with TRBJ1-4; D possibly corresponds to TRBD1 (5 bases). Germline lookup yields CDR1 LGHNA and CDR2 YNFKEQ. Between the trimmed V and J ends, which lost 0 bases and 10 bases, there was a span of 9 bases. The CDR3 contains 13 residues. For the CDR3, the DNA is TGTGCCAGCAGCCAAGACAGGGAGGCAAAACTGTTTTTT. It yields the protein CASSQDREAKLFF.

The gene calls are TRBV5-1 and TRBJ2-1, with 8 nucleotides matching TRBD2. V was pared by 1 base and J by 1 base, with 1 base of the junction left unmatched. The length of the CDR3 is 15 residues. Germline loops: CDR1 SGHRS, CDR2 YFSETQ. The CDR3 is CASSLTSGSYNEQFF. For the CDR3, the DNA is TGCGCCAGCAGCTTGACTAGCGGATCCTACAATGAGCAGTTCTTC.

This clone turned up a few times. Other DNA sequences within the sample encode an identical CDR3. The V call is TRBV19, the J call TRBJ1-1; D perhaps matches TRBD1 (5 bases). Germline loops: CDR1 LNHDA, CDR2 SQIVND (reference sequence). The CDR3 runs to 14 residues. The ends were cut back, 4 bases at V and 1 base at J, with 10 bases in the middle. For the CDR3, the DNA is TGTGCCAGTAGTAGGACAACTGCGAACACTGAAGCTTTCTTT. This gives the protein CASSRTTANTEAFF.

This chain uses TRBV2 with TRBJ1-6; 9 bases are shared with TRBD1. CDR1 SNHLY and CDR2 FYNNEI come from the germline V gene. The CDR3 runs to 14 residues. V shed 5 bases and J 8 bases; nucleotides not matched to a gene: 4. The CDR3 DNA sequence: TGTGCCAGCAGTTCGGGACAGGGCGATTCACCCCTCCACTTT. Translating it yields CASSSGQGDSPLHF.

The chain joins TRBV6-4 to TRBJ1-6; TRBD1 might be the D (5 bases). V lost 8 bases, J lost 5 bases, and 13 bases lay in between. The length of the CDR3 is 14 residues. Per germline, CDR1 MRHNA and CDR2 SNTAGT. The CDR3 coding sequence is TGTGCCAGCGGATACAAAGGGGATAATTCACCCCTCCACTTT. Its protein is CASGYKGDNSPLHF.

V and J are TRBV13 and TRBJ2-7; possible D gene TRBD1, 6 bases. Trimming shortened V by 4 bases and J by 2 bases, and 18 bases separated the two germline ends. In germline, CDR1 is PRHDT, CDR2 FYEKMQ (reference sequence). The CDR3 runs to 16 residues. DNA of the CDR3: TGTGCCAGCAGCTCTAACGGACAGTTTGGGACCTACGAGCAGTACTTC. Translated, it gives CASSSNGQFGTYEQYF. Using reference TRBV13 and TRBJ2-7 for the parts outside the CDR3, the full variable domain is AAGVIQSPRHLIKEKRETATLKCYPIPRHDTVYWYQQGPGQDPQFLISFYEKMQSDKGSIPDRFSAQQFSDYHSELNMSSLELGDSALYFCASSSNGQFGTYEQYFGPGTRLTVT.

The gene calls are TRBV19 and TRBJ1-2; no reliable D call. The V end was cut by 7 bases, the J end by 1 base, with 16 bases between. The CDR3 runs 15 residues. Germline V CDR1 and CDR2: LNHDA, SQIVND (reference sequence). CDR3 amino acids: CASTPMATYNYGYTF. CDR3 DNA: TGTGCCAGTACCCCAATGGCGACTTATAACTATGGCTACACCTTC.

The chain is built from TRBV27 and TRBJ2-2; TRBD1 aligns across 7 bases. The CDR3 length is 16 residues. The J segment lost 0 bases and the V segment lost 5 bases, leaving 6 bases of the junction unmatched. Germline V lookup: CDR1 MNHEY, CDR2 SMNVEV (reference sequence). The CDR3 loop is CASSSHRGTNTGELFF. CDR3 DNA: TGTGCCAGCAGTAGCCACAGGGGCACGAACACCGGGGAGCTGTTTTTT.

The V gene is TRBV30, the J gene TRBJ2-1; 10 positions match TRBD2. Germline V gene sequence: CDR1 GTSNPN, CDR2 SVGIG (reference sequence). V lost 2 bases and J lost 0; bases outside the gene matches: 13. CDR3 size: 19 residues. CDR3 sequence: CAWSKGSLAGGSSYNEQFF. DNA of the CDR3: TGTGCCTGGAGTAAAGGGTCATTAGCGGGGGGAAGCTCCTACAATGAGCAGTTCTTC.

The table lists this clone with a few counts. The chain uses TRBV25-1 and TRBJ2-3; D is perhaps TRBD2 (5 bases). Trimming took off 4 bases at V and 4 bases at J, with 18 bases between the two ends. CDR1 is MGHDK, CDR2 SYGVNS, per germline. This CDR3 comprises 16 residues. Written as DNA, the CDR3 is TGTGCCAGCAGTGCCAACTTGATGAGGGCCGCAGATACGCAGTATTTT. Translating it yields CASSANLMRAADTQYF.

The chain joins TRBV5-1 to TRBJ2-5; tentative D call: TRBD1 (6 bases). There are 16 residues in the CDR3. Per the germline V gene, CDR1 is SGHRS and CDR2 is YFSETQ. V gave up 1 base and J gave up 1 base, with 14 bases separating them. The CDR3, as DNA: TGCGCCAGCAGCTTGCAAGGGGGAGAAGGCCAAGAGACCCAGTACTTC. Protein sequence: CASSLQGGEGQETQYF.

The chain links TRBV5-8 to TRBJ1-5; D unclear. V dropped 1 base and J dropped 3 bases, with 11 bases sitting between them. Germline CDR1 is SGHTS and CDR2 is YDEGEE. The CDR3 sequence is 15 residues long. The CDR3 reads CASSLTGRNNQPQHF. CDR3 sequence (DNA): TGTGCCAGCAGCTTGACGGGGAGGAACAATCAGCCCCAGCATTTT.

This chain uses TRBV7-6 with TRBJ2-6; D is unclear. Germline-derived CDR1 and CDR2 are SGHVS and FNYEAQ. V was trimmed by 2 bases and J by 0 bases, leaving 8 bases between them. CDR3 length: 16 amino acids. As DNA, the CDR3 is TGTGCCAGCAGCTTACGCCGTAGCTCTGGGGCCAACGTCCTGACTTTC. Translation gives CASSLRRSSGANVLTF.

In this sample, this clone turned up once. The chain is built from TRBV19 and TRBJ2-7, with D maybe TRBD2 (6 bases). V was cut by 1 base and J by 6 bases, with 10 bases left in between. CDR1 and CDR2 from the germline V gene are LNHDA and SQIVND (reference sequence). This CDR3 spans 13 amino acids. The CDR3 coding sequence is TGTGCCAGTAGTATAGGTAGGGACTCCGAGCAGTACTTC. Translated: CASSIGRDSEQYF.

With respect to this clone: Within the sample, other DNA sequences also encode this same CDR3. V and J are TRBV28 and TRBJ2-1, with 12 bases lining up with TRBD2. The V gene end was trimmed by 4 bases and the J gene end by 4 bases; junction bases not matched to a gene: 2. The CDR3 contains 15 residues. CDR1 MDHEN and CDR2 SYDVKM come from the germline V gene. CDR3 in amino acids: CASSSSGGGYNEQFF. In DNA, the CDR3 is TGTGCCAGCAGTTCTAGCGGGGGGGGTTACAATGAGCAGTTCTTC.

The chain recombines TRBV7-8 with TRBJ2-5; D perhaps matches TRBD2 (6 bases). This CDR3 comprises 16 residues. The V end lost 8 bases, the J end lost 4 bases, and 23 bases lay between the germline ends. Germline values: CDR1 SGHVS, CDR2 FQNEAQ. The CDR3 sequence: CASSVGRLGVRETQYF. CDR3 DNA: TGTGCCAGCTCCGTAGGGAGACTAGGAGTGCGAGAGACCCAGTACTTC. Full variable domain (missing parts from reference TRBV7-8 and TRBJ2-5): GAGVSQSPRYKVAKRGQDVALRCDPISGHVSLFWYQQALGQGPEFLTYFQNEAQLDKSGLPSDRFFAERPEGSVSTLKIQRTQQEDSAVYLCASSVGRLGVRETQYFGPGTRLLVL.

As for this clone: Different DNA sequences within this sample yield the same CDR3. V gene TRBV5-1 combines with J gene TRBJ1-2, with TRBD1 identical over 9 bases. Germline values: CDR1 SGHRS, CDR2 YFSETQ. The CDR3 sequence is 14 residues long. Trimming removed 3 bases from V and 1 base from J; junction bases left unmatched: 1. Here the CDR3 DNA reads TGCGCCAGCAGCTGGGGACAGGGTAACTATGGCTACACCTTC. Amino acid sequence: CASSWGQGNYGYTF.

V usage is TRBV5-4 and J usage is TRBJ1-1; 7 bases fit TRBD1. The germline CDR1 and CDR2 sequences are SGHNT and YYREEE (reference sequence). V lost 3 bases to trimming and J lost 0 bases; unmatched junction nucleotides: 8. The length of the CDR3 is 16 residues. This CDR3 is CASSSRTGGLNTEAFF. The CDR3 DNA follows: TGTGCCAGCAGCTCGCGGACAGGAGGTTTGAACACTGAAGCTTTCTTT.

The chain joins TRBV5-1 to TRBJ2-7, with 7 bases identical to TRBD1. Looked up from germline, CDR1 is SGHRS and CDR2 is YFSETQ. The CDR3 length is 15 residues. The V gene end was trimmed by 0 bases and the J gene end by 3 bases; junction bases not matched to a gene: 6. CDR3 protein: CASSLGQGSFYEQYF. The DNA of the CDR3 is TGCGCCAGCAGCTTGGGACAGGGAAGTTTCTACGAGCAGTACTTC.

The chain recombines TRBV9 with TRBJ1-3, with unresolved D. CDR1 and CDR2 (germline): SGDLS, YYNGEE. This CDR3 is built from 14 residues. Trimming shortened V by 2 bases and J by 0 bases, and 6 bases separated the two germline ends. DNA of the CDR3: TGTGCCAGCAGCGTTGCGCTCTCTGGAAACACCATATATTTT. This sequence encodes CASSVALSGNTIYF. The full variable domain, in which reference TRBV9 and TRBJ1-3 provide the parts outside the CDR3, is DSGVTQTPKHLITATGQRVTLRCSPRSGDLSVYWYQQSLDQGLQFLIQYYNGEERAKGNILERFSAQQFPDLHSELNLSSLELGDSALYFCASSVALSGNTIYFGEGSWLTVV.

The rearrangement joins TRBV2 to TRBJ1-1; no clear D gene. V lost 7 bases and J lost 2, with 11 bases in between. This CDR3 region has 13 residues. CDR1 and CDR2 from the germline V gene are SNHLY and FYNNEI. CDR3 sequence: CASKPRYNTEAFF. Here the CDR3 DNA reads TGTGCCAGCAAACCGAGGTACAACACTGAAGCTTTCTTT.

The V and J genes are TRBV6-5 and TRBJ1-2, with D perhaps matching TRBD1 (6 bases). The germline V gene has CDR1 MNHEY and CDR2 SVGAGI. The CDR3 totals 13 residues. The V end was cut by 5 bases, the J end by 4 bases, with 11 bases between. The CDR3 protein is CASSTGTPYGYTF. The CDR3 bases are TGTGCCAGCAGTACAGGGACACCCTATGGCTACACCTTC.